This TCR beta chain was obtained from a study of shared clonotypes between healthy human individuals. Study at large: The study drew on two women and a few men aged 18 to 49 as donors. Study conclusions and caveats: Naive subsets generally exceeded memory subsets in estimated richness. Naive CD4 clonotypes overlapped across a handful of donors at about 5.3%.

Germline CDR1 and CDR2: SGHRS and YFSETQ. This CDR3 region has 15 residues. Trimming removed 0 bases at V and 1 base at J, with 11 bases between. In the authors' workflow: Filtering differed because ImmunoSEQ produced junction-only sequences that carried no quality scores. Clones were sequenced by immunoSEQ multiplex PCR, and TCRdb holds only the in-frame ones, with some missing. Clone size and V and J calls were adopted from that table, with D and trimming inferred from the DNA. The sample lists approximately 2.5 million clones; roughly 92% were seen once. On this clone: What it recognizes is unknown.

Sequenced input: naive CD4+ T cells sorted from blood. Subset given: CD45RA+ positively selected. The receptor was isolated from a man aged 18 to 35 in good health. The chain joins TRBV5-1 to TRBJ2-7, with D unclear. CDR3 nucleotides: TGCGCCAGCAGCTTGGAGGAGACATTTTCCTACGAGCAGTACTTC. It codes for CASSLEETFSYEQYF. Using reference TRBV5-1 and TRBJ2-7 for the parts outside the CDR3, the full variable domain is KAGVTQTPRYLIKTRGQQVTLSCSPISGHRSVSWYQQTPGQGLQFLFEYFSETQRNKGNFPGRFSGRQFSNSRSEMNVSTLELGDSALYLCASSLEETFSYEQYFGPGTRLTVT.